These T cell receptor beta chains were read from a single sample in a study of cytomegalovirus exposure and HLA in healthy donors. The data were produced by immunoSEQ multiplex PCR, yet TCRdb's version contains in-frame clones alone and is incomplete. The sample has 110,000 to 150,000 clones, less than 85% seen once. Sequencing was carried out using PBMCs. These receptors all stem from a man between 18 and 29 years old in good health and CMV-seropositive. CDR3s include the opening cysteine and the closing phenylalanine or tryptophan. Fields, in order: V gene, J gene, CDR3 length, D gene, clone size, CDR3 DNA, CDR3 protein. D genes are given only for firm matches. Clone sizes are given selectively: once, few, many, or a class where the clone is expanded.

v_gene: TRBV30
j_gene: TRBJ2-2
len: 13
d_gene: .
abundance: .
CDR3nt: TGTGCCGGGACTTCGACAGGTCCCGGGGAGCTGTTTTTT
CDR3aa: CAGTSTGPGELFF

v_gene: TRBV5-8
j_gene: TRBJ2-5
len: 15
d_gene: .
abundance: .
CDR3nt: TGTGCCAGCAGCTTGGCCTGGGGTAGCGGAGAGACCCAGTACTTC
CDR3aa: CASSLAWGSGETQYF

v_gene: TRBV19
j_gene: TRBJ2-2
len: 17
d_gene: TRBD2
abundance: .
CDR3nt: TGTGCCAGTAGTAGGGCCCTAGCGGGAGTACTGGCCGGGGAGCTGTTTTTT
CDR3aa: CASSRALAGVLAGELFF

v_gene: TRBV4-2
j_gene: TRBJ2-2
len: 16
d_gene: .
abundance: .
CDR3nt: TGTGCCAGCAGCCAAGATACGGGGTCGAACACCGGGGAGCTGTTTTTT
CDR3aa: CASSQDTGSNTGELFF

v_gene: TRBV6-1
j_gene: TRBJ2-4
len: 13
d_gene: TRBD1
abundance: once
CDR3nt: TGTGCCAGCAGGGACAGGGCTGGAAACATTCAGTACTTC
CDR3aa: CASRDRAGNIQYF

v_gene: TRBV5-4
j_gene: TRBJ2-5
len: 14
d_gene: .
abundance: .
CDR3nt: TGTGCCAGCAGCTTGGACCTAGTTGAAGAGACCCAGTACTTC
CDR3aa: CASSLDLVEETQYF

v_gene: TRBV30
j_gene: TRBJ1-5
len: 18
d_gene: .
abundance: .
CDR3nt: TGTGCCTGGAGTGTACAGGGCAGGGGTAGAGTGTGGGGTCAGCCCCAGCATTTT
CDR3aa: CAWSVQGRGRVWGQPQHF

v_gene: TRBV5-4
j_gene: TRBJ2-4
len: 14
d_gene: .
abundance: .
CDR3nt: TGTGCCAGCAGCTCACACACCGGGGGAAACATTCAGTACTTC
CDR3aa: CASSSHTGGNIQYF

v_gene: TRBV6-4
j_gene: TRBJ2-1
len: 15
d_gene: TRBD2
abundance: .
CDR3nt: TGTGCCAGCAGCCCGACTAGCGGGGGGGCCAATGAGCAGTTCTTC
CDR3aa: CASSPTSGGANEQFF

v_gene: TRBV5-4
j_gene: TRBJ1-2
len: 13
d_gene: TRBD1
abundance: few
CDR3nt: TGTGCCAGCAGCTCAGGACAGGAATATGGCTACACCTTC
CDR3aa: CASSSGQEYGYTF

v_gene: TRBV28
j_gene: TRBJ2-3
len: 14
d_gene: .
abundance: .
CDR3nt: TGTGCCAGCATCAACCGGGTCTACGGAGATACGCAGTATTTT
CDR3aa: CASINRVYGDTQYF

v_gene: TRBV5-6
j_gene: TRBJ1-2
len: 16
d_gene: .
abundance: .
CDR3nt: TGTGCCAGCAGCTCTCAAACCGTGGCACCTAACTATGGCTACACCTTC
CDR3aa: CASSSQTVAPNYGYTF

v_gene: TRBV7-8
j_gene: TRBJ2-5
len: 14
d_gene: TRBD1
abundance: .
CDR3nt: TGTGCCAGCAGCCTCCGGGACAGCCAAGAGACCCAGTACTTC
CDR3aa: CASSLRDSQETQYF

v_gene: TRBV6-1
j_gene: TRBJ2-7
len: 12
d_gene: .
abundance: .
CDR3nt: TGTGCCAGCAGATCAGGGTCTTACGAGCAGTACTTC
CDR3aa: CASRSGSYEQYF

v_gene: TRBV10-1
j_gene: TRBJ2-7
len: 16
d_gene: TRBD1
abundance: .
CDR3nt: TGCGCCAACGATAGGTCCTTCGGGACAGGGATTTGCGAGCAGTACTTC
CDR3aa: CANDRSFGTGICEQYF

v_gene: TRBV4-1
j_gene: TRBJ2-1
len: 16
d_gene: TRBD2
abundance: .
CDR3nt: TGCGCCAGCAGCCAGGGGTCGAGGCTAGCGGATTTGGGGCAGTTCTTC
CDR3aa: CASSQGSRLADLGQFF

v_gene: TRBV4-2
j_gene: TRBJ1-4
len: 16
d_gene: .
abundance: .
CDR3nt: TGTGCCAGCAGCCAAGTCTCTGGGGGAGGAATGAGGAAACTGTTTTTT
CDR3aa: CASSQVSGGGMRKLFF

v_gene: TRBV25-1
j_gene: TRBJ2-5
len: 17
d_gene: TRBD2
abundance: .
CDR3nt: TGTGCCAGCAGTGATTTAGGACTAGCGGGAGTGAAGGAGACCCAGTACTTC
CDR3aa: CASSDLGLAGVKETQYF

v_gene: TRBV19
j_gene: TRBJ2-7
len: 13
d_gene: .
abundance: .
CDR3nt: TGTGCCAGTAGTACTACCAGGTTCTACGAGCAGTACTTC
CDR3aa: CASSTTRFYEQYF

v_gene: TRBV4-2
j_gene: TRBJ1-2
len: 15
d_gene: TRBD1
abundance: once
CDR3nt: TGTGCCAGCAGCCAAGATGGGACAGAGTTCTATGGCTACACCTTC
CDR3aa: CASSQDGTEFYGYTF

v_gene: TRBV7-9
j_gene: TRBJ1-1
len: 12
d_gene: .
abundance: .
CDR3nt: TGTGCCAGCAGCTTAGTAGAGGCAGAAGCTTTCTTT
CDR3aa: CASSLVEAEAFF

v_gene: TRBV6-1
j_gene: TRBJ1-2
len: 14
d_gene: .
abundance: .
CDR3nt: TGTGCCAGCACCTTGGAAAGGGGTGGGTCTGGCTACACCTTC
CDR3aa: CASTLERGGSGYTF

v_gene: TRBV5-4
j_gene: TRBJ1-3
len: 16
d_gene: TRBD1
abundance: .
CDR3nt: TGTGCCAGCAGCTTGTCGGCAGGGGGCTCTGGAAACACCATATATTTT
CDR3aa: CASSLSAGGSGNTIYF

v_gene: TRBV4-3
j_gene: TRBJ2-5
len: 15
d_gene: TRBD2
abundance: few
CDR3nt: TGCGCCAGCAGCCAGACTAGCGGGAGGGAAGAGACCCAGTACTTC
CDR3aa: CASSQTSGREETQYF

v_gene: TRBV7-2
j_gene: TRBJ1-1
len: 13
d_gene: .
abundance: .
CDR3nt: TGTGCCAGCAGCTTAGGGTACTACACTGAAGCTTTCTTT
CDR3aa: CASSLGYYTEAFF

v_gene: TRBV11-2
j_gene: TRBJ2-7
len: 14
d_gene: .
abundance: .
CDR3nt: TGTGCCAGCAGCTTAGGGACGGGGTCCTACGAGCAGTACTTC
CDR3aa: CASSLGTGSYEQYF

v_gene: TRBV9
j_gene: TRBJ2-3
len: 15
d_gene: .
abundance: .
CDR3nt: TGTGCCAGCAGCGTAGCTGAGGTCGGACTAGATACGCAGTATTTT
CDR3aa: CASSVAEVGLDTQYF

v_gene: TRBV10-3
j_gene: TRBJ1-5
len: 16
d_gene: .
abundance: .
CDR3nt: TGTGCCATCAGTGAGAGCGGGGGGGGGAGCAATCAGCCCCAGCATTTT
CDR3aa: CAISESGGGSNQPQHF

v_gene: TRBV29-1
j_gene: TRBJ1-5
len: 12
d_gene: .
abundance: once
CDR3nt: TGCAGCGTTGGGGCCCTCGGTCAGCCCCAGCATTTT
CDR3aa: CSVGALGQPQHF